What follows is one TCR beta chain and its context. What antigen it recognizes has not been identified. Qualities for individual bases were not recorded, and no much larger clone is one base off. These data originate in a study of breast tumors, draining lymph nodes, adjacent tissues (dated by TCRdb to the mid-2010s). Notes on the research overall: Breast cancer patients provided tumor, adjacent nontumor tissue and axillary lymph nodes, and the study compared the TCR beta repertoires across these three sources. The study was designed to assess the relationships and possible T-cell exchange between tumor, surrounding tissue and draining lymph node repertoires in human breast cancer.

TCRdb names Illumina HiSeq 2000 as the instrument used. Multiplex PCR amplification was used to generate the TCR beta chain libraries. High-throughput sequencing was used to analyze the amplified TCR beta chain products. TCRdb cleaned the public reads at Q25 with fastp, built clones with MiXCR and kept in-frame beta chains. Rows are combined by CDR3 protein, so each entry shows the most common genes and DNA. Across this sample there are around 15,000 distinct CDR3 sequences, with around 49% seen only once. In total, the top ten clones hold roughly 15% of the sample. On the study overall, not on this receptor specifically: The similarity between tumor and nontumor tissue repertoires was significantly greater in luminal-like breast cancer than in basal-like breast cancer. The data were considered consistent with the idea that most tumor T cells come from the lymph node and then expand in tumor tissue. The conclusion that tumor T cells originate in lymph nodes was framed as consistent with a hypothesis rather than directly demonstrated. Tumor T-cell repertoires showed less diversity than lymph node repertoires and more diversity than nontumor tissue repertoires, and tumor T-cell repertoires showed preferential V and J gene usage.

Adjacent samples consisted of nontumor breast tissue surrounding the tumor. Relative to germline, V is 5 bases shorter and J is 1 base shorter, with 11 bases between their ends. From the cysteine through the phenylalanine, the CDR3 covers 14 amino acids. The retained sequence is limited to the CDR3, 42 bases, with the frame set at the first base. CDR1 and CDR2 (SQVTM, ANQGSEA) derive from the germline V gene. Recombination connected TRBV29-1 to TRBJ2-2; perhaps TRBD1 is the D gene, with 5 bases matching. The sequencing input was tumor-adjacent breast tissue. The sequence was collected from a female donor with breast cancer. Some clones in this sample may be carry-over from other donors' samples. The nucleotide sequence is given as TGCAGCGTTAAGGGGTTGGAGAACACCGGGGAGCTGTTTTTT. Translated, it reads CSVKGLENTGELFF.